A selection of T cell receptor beta chains follows, all from one sample in a study of cytomegalovirus exposure and HLA in healthy donors. Repertoires were generated with immunoSEQ multiplex PCR, while TCRdb's copy carries only in-frame clones and drops some. The sample contains fewer than 250,000 clones, 82% of which appear only once. Sequencing input: PBMCs. The receptors were gathered from a man aged 40-49 years in good health and CMV-seropositive. Each CDR3 is given with its conserved first and last residue. A D gene is named only where the DNA matches it firmly. Only part of the rows carry a size: once, few, many, or a class if the clone is expanded.

d_call clone_size j_call v_call cdr3_nt cdr3_aa
- - TRBJ1-2 TRBV6-1 TGTGCCAGCAGTGAAAGAGACAATCCGGCAGGCTACACCTTC CASSERDNPAGYTF
- few TRBJ2-3 TRBV6-5 TGTGCCAGCAGTTACGGGAGTGTCGTAGATACGCAGTATTTT CASSYGSVVDTQYF
TRBD1 - TRBJ1-2 TRBV19 TGTGCCAGTAGTAGAACCGGGACAGGGGGTTACGGCTACACCTTC CASSRTGTGGYGYTF
- - TRBJ1-2 TRBV27 TGTGCCAGCAGTCTAACACAGCCCTGGATAGATGGCTACACCTTC CASSLTQPWIDGYTF
- - TRBJ2-1 TRBV12-5 TGTGCTAGTGGATATACGAACAGCCCCCTAAATGAGCAGTTCTTC CASGYTNSPLNEQFF
TRBD2 once TRBJ2-3 TRBV5-6 TGTGCCAGCAGCCGGCAGACTAGCGGGAGGGGATTAGATACGCAGTATTTT CASSRQTSGRGLDTQYF
TRBD1 - TRBJ1-1 TRBV5-4 TGTGCCAGCAGTCTCCCCCCGGGACAGGGGAACACTGAAGCTTTCTTT CASSLPPGQGNTEAFF
- - TRBJ2-2 TRBV9 TGTGCCAGCAGCGTTATCGGCGGGGAGCTGTTTTTT CASSVIGGELFF
- - TRBJ1-2 TRBV6-1 TGTGCCACCCTCGGACAGTCCTATGGCTACACCTTC CATLGQSYGYTF
- few TRBJ2-3 TRBV15 TGTGCCACCAGCAGAGCTGGCTCTAGCACAGATACGCAGTATTTT CATSRAGSSTDTQYF
TRBD1 - TRBJ2-1 TRBV4-1 TGCGCCAGCAGCCAAGGACAGGGACCCAGTAATGAGCAGTTCTTC CASSQGQGPSNEQFF
- once TRBJ1-2 TRBV6-5 TGTGCCAGCAGTCCACAGCGTGAGGGCTATGGCTACACCTTC CASSPQREGYGYTF
- - TRBJ2-5 TRBV7-3 TGTGCCAGCAGCTCGGACCAGGGGAGGACCCAGTACTTC CASSSDQGRTQYF
- - TRBJ1-1 TRBV10-1 TGCGCCAGCAGTGTGGGCGGCGGGGAAGCTTTCTTT CASSVGGGEAFF